This TCR beta chain is from a study of memory CD4+ T cells and cytomegalovirus serostatus. The length of the CDR3 is 14 residues. Trimming removed 0 bases at V and 7 bases at J, with 10 bases between. Per germline, CDR1 SGHVS and CDR2 FQNEAQ. The sort gate was single viable CD3+CD4+CD8-CD45RO+ cells for memory CD4+ T cells. Only in-frame clones appear in the TCRdb table, and some are missing; sequencing was by immunoSEQ multiplex PCR. In the table there are under 55,000 clones, 65% to 80% of which are singletons. Material: memory CD4+ T cells from blood. The TCR sequence derives from an adult in good health and CMV-seropositive. The V call is TRBV7-8, the J call TRBJ1-5; the D gene is possibly TRBD1 (5 bases). The CDR3 sequence: CASSLAAGTQPQHF. DNA for the CDR3: TGTGCCAGCAGCTTAGCGGCGGGGACCCAGCCCCAGCATTTT.